This T cell receptor (beta chain) was profiled in a study of vaccination and CD4 T cells after COVID-19. General observations from the study: From roughly 21 to 40, the median of SARS-CoV-2-reactive clonotypes rose without reaching significance.

A word on this clonotype: Its specificity is unknown.

This CDR3 has 14 residues. Trimming left V 1 base short and J 7 bases short, with 8 bases between. The germline V gene has CDR1 SEHNR and CDR2 FQNEAQ (reference sequence). The time point here: late sampling 161 to 241 days after vaccination in a few convalescent patients. Treatment described: approximately nine-day PBMC culture with coronavirus spike peptide pools or control peptides (ViraFEST assay). The Oncomine TCR Beta short-read assay was applied to DNA of cultured CD4+ T cells. TCRdb re-called the PCR reads with MiXCR, one entry per CDR3 protein. Among 15,000 to 20,000 distinct CDR3 sequences, about 59% were seen once, and the ten largest hold about a sixth.

This specimen consisted of CD4+ T cells from blood, cultured in vitro, obtained about 7 months after SARS-CoV-2 vaccination. This sequence originates from a human donor who had recovered from COVID-19. The rearrangement joins TRBV7-9 to TRBJ1-6; possibly TRBD1 for D (6 bases). CDR3 in DNA: TGTGCCAGCAGCTTAGTTCAGGGGAATTCACCCCTCCACTTT. Protein product: CASSLVQGNSPLHF.